These 30 T cell receptor beta chains originate from one sample sequenced in a study of blood T cell repertoires in COVID-19. The protocol was immunoSEQ multiplex PCR, while the TCRdb copy is restricted to in-frame clones and leaves out a portion. The repertoire holds 450,000 or so clones, with less than 95% as singletons. The sequenced material came from PBMCs or T cells enriched from blood (not recorded which). The receptors here all came from a man younger than 35 who had recovered from COVID-19.

The chain employs TRBV12-3 or TRBV12-4 and TRBJ1-2; tentatively, D is TRBD1 (6 bases). V lost 5 bases to trimming and J lost 4 bases, with 11 bases between them. The CDR3 has 13 residues. The CDR3 sequence is CASSRQATYGYTF. The DNA for the CDR3 is TGTGCCAGCAGTAGACAGGCGACCTATGGCTACACCTTC.

The chain combines TRBV3-1 (or the pseudogene TRBV3-2) with TRBJ2-5; the D gene is possibly TRBD2 (6 bases). V was cut by 2 bases and J by 5 bases, with 15 bases left in between. This CDR3 is built from 15 residues. Germline values: CDR1 LGHDT, CDR2 YNNKEL (reference sequence). CDR3 bases: TGTGCCAGCAGCCAAAGGGGTGGGGGGAGTGAGACCCAGTACTTC. This codes for CASSQRGGGSETQYF.

The CDR3 loop is CASRVGRTSGRDQETQYF. CDR3 nucleotide sequence: TGTGCCAGCAGGGTCGGAAGGACTAGCGGGAGGGACCAAGAGACCCAGTACTTC. J is TRBJ2-5 and V is TRBV11-2; 15 nucleotides agree with TRBD2. The germline gives CDR1 SGHAT, CDR2 FQNNGV. The V gene end was trimmed by 6 bases and the J gene end by 0 bases; junction bases not matched to a gene: 8. This CDR3 has 18 residues.

The chain uses TRBV5-4 and TRBJ1-2, with 8 bases identical to TRBD1. The CDR3 runs 15 residues. Trimming at V came to 0 bases and at J to 6 bases, leaving 7 bases not matched to a gene. The germline V gene encodes CDR1 SGHNT and CDR2 YYREEE (reference sequence). CDR3 in DNA: TGTGCCAGCAGCTTGGCGGGGACAGGCGCGCATGGCTACACCTTC. This encodes CASSLAGTGAHGYTF. The full variable domain, with the rest looked up from reference TRBV5-4 and TRBJ1-2, is ETGVTQSPTHLIKTRGQQVTLRCSSQSGHNTVSWYQQALGQGPQFIFQYYREEENGRGNFPPRFSGLQFPNYSSELNVNALELDDSALYLCASSLAGTGAHGYTFGSGTRLTVV.

The sample holds one count of this clone. The chain joins TRBV5-4 to TRBJ1-2, with D perhaps TRBD1 (6 bases). Germline V gives CDR1 SGHNT, CDR2 YYREEE (reference sequence). V was cut by 0 bases and J by 8 bases, with 17 bases left in between. The CDR3 runs to 15 residues. The CDR3 DNA follows: TGTGCCAGCAGCTTGGGACAGGCGCTATATGGGGGCTACACCTTC. This sequence encodes CASSLGQALYGGYTF.

The CDR3 here is CASSLDGGNYGYTF. For the CDR3, the DNA is TGTGCCAGCAGCTTGGACGGGGGAAACTATGGCTACACCTTC. V is TRBV5-6 and J is TRBJ1-2; tentative D call: TRBD1 (5 bases). Germline V lookup: CDR1 SGHDT, CDR2 YYEEEE. Trimming shortened V by 0 bases and J by 2 bases, and 8 bases separated the two germline ends. There are 14 residues in the CDR3.

The chain is built from TRBV6-5 and TRBJ1-2, with 8 positions matching TRBD1. With 6 bases clipped from V and 8 bases from J, the junction kept 8 bases outside the gene matches. The germline V gene encodes CDR1 MNHEY and CDR2 SVGAGI. The CDR3 has 13 amino acids. CDR3: CASSPTGGGGYTF. The CDR3 DNA reads TGTGCCAGCAGCCCAACAGGGGGAGGCGGCTACACCTTC.

The genes are TRBV7-9 and TRBJ1-2, with 7 bases fitting TRBD1. Germline assignment: CDR1 SEHNR and CDR2 FQNEAQ (reference sequence). The V gene end was trimmed by 1 base and the J gene end by 2 bases; junction bases not matched to a gene: 1. The CDR3 contains 14 residues. The CDR3 region is CASSLVGGNYGYTF. In DNA, the CDR3 is TGTGCCAGCAGCTTAGTAGGGGGCAACTATGGCTACACCTTC.

This sequence joins TRBV24-1 and TRBJ1-1; D call uncertain. The CDR3 has 13 amino acids. Trimming removed 7 bases at V and 3 bases at J, with 11 bases between. Germline V CDR1 and CDR2: KGHDR, SFDVKD. CDR3 nucleotide sequence: TGTGCCACCAGCTTAGGGAGGCACACTGAAGCTTTCTTT. Amino acid sequence: CATSLGRHTEAFF.

CDR3 in amino acids: CASSHARDRGPEQYF. CDR3 nucleotides: TGTGCCAGCAGCCACGCCCGGGACAGGGGGCCAGAGCAGTACTTC. The rearrangement uses TRBV7-9 and TRBJ2-7; 12 bases map to TRBD1. Germline loops: CDR1 SEHNR, CDR2 FQNEAQ (reference sequence). With V trimmed by 5 bases and J by 7 bases, 9 bases remained unmatched. This CDR3 region has 15 residues. The full variable domain, with the rest looked up from reference TRBV7-9 and TRBJ2-7, is DTGVSQNPRHKITKRGQNVTFRCDPISEHNRLYWYRQTLGQGPEFLTYFQNEAQLEKSRLLSDRFSAERPKGSFSTLEIQRTEQGDSAMYLCASSHARDRGPEQYFGPGTRLTVT.

The chain employs TRBV4-1 and TRBJ1-1; D not resolved. The CDR3 covers 15 residues. Germline V CDR1 and CDR2: MGHRA, YSYEKL. V lost 0 bases, J lost 0 bases, and 8 bases lay in between. As DNA, the CDR3 is TGCGCCAGCAGCCAAGAATCGACTTTGAACACTGAAGCTTTCTTT. It codes for CASSQESTLNTEAFF.

The chain combines TRBV11-2 with TRBJ1-6, with TRBD1 identical over 8 bases. The CDR3 is 16 amino acids. Germline V lookup: CDR1 SGHAT, CDR2 FQNNGV. V shed 1 base, J shed 5 bases, and the junction held 4 bases outside the gene matches. CDR3 amino acids: CASSLARQGHNSPLHF. DNA for the CDR3: TGTGCCAGCAGCTTAGCCCGACAGGGGCATAATTCACCCCTCCACTTT.

V is TRBV25-1 and J is TRBJ1-3; tentative D call: TRBD1 (6 bases). Germline V gene lookup returns CDR1 MGHDK and CDR2 SYGVNS. The CDR3 totals 16 residues. The V gene lost 4 bases and the J gene lost 3 bases, with 16 bases spanning the gap. This CDR3 is CASSGPVGQFGNTIYF. The DNA for the CDR3 is TGTGCCAGCAGTGGCCCCGTTGGACAGTTTGGAAACACCATATATTTT.

The rearrangement links TRBV7-9 to TRBJ2-5; D is undetermined. This CDR3 has 13 amino acids. V was cut by 5 bases and J by 5 bases, with 12 bases left in between. Looked up from germline, CDR1 is SEHNR and CDR2 is FQNEAQ (reference sequence). The CDR3 bases are TGTGCCAGCAGCCCGCCGGCGGCGGAGACCCAGTACTTC. Its translation: CASSPPAAETQYF.

Here the CDR3 DNA reads TGTGCCAGTAGTCGTGTCGGGACACCTAATCAGCCCCAGCATTTT. It specifies CASSRVGTPNQPQHF. The chain employs TRBV19 and TRBJ1-5, with D possibly being TRBD1 (6 bases). The germline V gene encodes CDR1 LNHDA and CDR2 SQIVND (reference sequence). CDR3 length equals 15 residues. Deletions cut 5 bases from V and 4 bases from J, with 15 bases between.

V and J are TRBV3-1 (or the pseudogene TRBV3-2) and TRBJ2-5, with TRBD1 identical over 9 bases. The CDR3 consists of 14 residues. Germline trimming cut 4 bases from V and 5 bases from J; bases unmatched to any gene: 5. Germline V CDR1 and CDR2: LGHDT, YNNKEL (reference sequence). The CDR3 coding sequence is TGTGCCAGCAGCCTGGGACAGGGATATGAGACCCAGTACTTC. Translated: CASSLGQGYETQYF.

This clone occurred once. Other DNA sequences in this specimen translate into the identical CDR3. The J gene is TRBJ2-7, the V gene TRBV7-8, with 8 bases that match TRBD2. The V gene's germline CDR1 is SGHVS and CDR2 FQNEAQ. The CDR3 consists of 13 residues. J lost 4 bases, V lost 2 bases, and 1 base had no gene match. The CDR3 bases are TGTGCCAGCAGCTTAACGGGGGGGTACGAGCAGTACTTC. This sequence encodes CASSLTGGYEQYF.

This chain uses TRBV5-4 with TRBJ1-2; a weak D match, TRBD1 (6 bases). V lost 0 bases and J lost 1, with 13 bases in between. The CDR3 runs to 16 residues. The germline V gene has CDR1 SGHNT and CDR2 YYREEE (reference sequence). This chain's CDR3 is CASSLATGTLNYGYTF. CDR3 in DNA: TGTGCCAGCAGCTTGGCAACTGGGACACTTAACTATGGCTACACCTTC.

The V call is TRBV5-1, the J call TRBJ1-4; D may be TRBD1 (6 bases). Germline CDR1 reads SGHRS; CDR2 reads YFSETQ. CDR3 length: 15 residues. Trimming removed 3 bases at V and 5 bases at J, with 14 bases between. CDR3 DNA: TGCGCCAGCAGCTCTCCGGGACAAGTGAATGAAAAACTGTTTTTT. As protein: CASSSPGQVNEKLFF.

This clone came up once. The chain links TRBV27 to TRBJ2-3; 8 nucleotides line up with TRBD2. This CDR3 comprises 15 residues. Germline assignment: CDR1 MNHEY and CDR2 SMNVEV (reference sequence). V lost 8 bases, J lost 1 base, and 8 bases stayed unmatched. CDR3 sequence: CASGNSGMGTDTQYF. The CDR3 nucleotides read TGTGCCAGCGGAAATAGCGGGATGGGCACAGATACGCAGTATTTT.

CDR3 sequence (DNA): TGTGCCAGCAGTTCTATTCTAGACTACGAGCAGTACTTC. As protein: CASSSILDYEQYF. The chain links TRBV27 to TRBJ2-7; no firm D call. Trimming took off 4 bases at V and 3 bases at J, with 10 bases between the two ends. Germline assignment: CDR1 MNHEY and CDR2 SMNVEV (reference sequence). The CDR3 runs 13 residues.

On this clone: Other DNA variants within this sample encode the same CDR3. The gene calls are TRBV3-1 (or the pseudogene TRBV3-2) and TRBJ2-7, with D tentatively TRBD1 (5 bases). Germline V gene lookup returns CDR1 LGHDT and CDR2 YNNKEL (reference sequence). The CDR3 is 15 amino acids. Trimming removed 3 bases at V and 1 base at J, with 13 bases between. CDR3 DNA: TGTGCCAGCAGCCAGGATGGAAGGGGATCCTACGAGCAGTACTTC. Translation gives CASSQDGRGSYEQYF.

This clone was recorded once. This CDR3 reads CASSSGGRNTEAFF. In DNA, the CDR3 is TGTGCCAGCAGCTCAGGGGGCAGGAACACTGAAGCTTTCTTT. The chain has TRBV3-1 (or the pseudogene TRBV3-2) and TRBJ1-1; TRBD1 matches at 8 bases. This CDR3 has 14 amino acids. With 5 bases clipped from V and 1 base from J, the junction kept 3 bases outside the gene matches. CDR1 and CDR2 (germline): LGHDT, YNNKEL (reference sequence).

The chain joins TRBV6-6 to TRBJ1-5; 9 nucleotides line up with TRBD1. Germline V gives CDR1 MNHNY, CDR2 SVGAGI (reference sequence). This CDR3 comprises 16 residues. V shed 6 bases and J 5 bases; nucleotides not matched to a gene: 11. CDR3 nucleotides: TGTGCCAGCAGAGACAGGGGGGGATCCGATCATCAGCCCCAGCATTTT. This gives the protein CASRDRGGSDHQPQHF.

The chain has TRBV6-1 and TRBJ1-1; perhaps TRBD1 as D (6 bases). The CDR3 is 16 amino acids. The V gene's germline CDR1 is MNHNS and CDR2 SASEGT. V shed 1 base and J shed 5 bases, with 17 bases lying between them. The CDR3 sequence: CASSEGFWGLGTEAFF. The CDR3 DNA reads TGTGCCAGCAGTGAAGGGTTTTGGGGGCTCGGGACTGAAGCTTTCTTT.

The genes are TRBV4-1 and TRBJ2-1; the match to TRBD2 covers 8 bases. The germline gives CDR1 MGHRA, CDR2 YSYEKL. The CDR3 consists of 17 residues. V lost 4 bases, J lost 2 bases, and 10 bases stayed unmatched. The CDR3 protein is CASSRAGLAPAYNEQFF. CDR3 nucleotides: TGCGCCAGCAGCCGAGCCGGACTAGCCCCCGCCTACAATGAGCAGTTCTTC.

The J gene is TRBJ1-6, the V gene TRBV19; the match to TRBD1 covers 10 bases. The trim removed 5 bases at V and 6 bases at J, leaving 7 bases unmatched. CDR1 is LNHDA, CDR2 SQIVND, per germline (reference sequence). The CDR3 extends over 16 amino acids. CDR3 protein: CASSSTGGLFNSPLHF. In DNA form, the CDR3 reads TGTGCCAGTAGTTCGACAGGGGGCCTCTTTAATTCACCCCTCCACTTT.

This clone is a singleton in its sample. The genes are TRBV7-6 and TRBJ1-1; possible D gene TRBD1, 5 bases. V was cut by 7 bases and J by 4 bases, with 19 bases left in between. The CDR3 extends over 15 amino acids. The germline V gene has CDR1 SGHVS and CDR2 FNYEAQ. This chain's CDR3 is CASIDDLAGGTEAFF. The CDR3 DNA follows: TGTGCCAGCATCGACGATCTTGCCGGGGGCACTGAAGCTTTCTTT.

This clone came up once. The chain recombines TRBV11-3 with TRBJ1-2; D is perhaps TRBD1 (5 bases). Per germline, CDR1 SGHNT and CDR2 YENEEA. V was cut by 5 bases and J by 2 bases, with 9 bases left in between. The CDR3 has 13 residues. The CDR3, as DNA: TGTGCCAGCAGCACAGGACCGAACTATGGCTACACCTTC. As protein: CASSTGPNYGYTF.

The genes are TRBV23-1 and TRBJ1-5; no clear D. TRBV23-1 is annotated as an ORF whose role is uncertain. CDR3 size: 13 residues. The V and J ends lost 6 bases and 7 bases respectively, with 13 bases between them. Here the CDR3 reads CASRRLFRQPQHF. CDR3 in DNA: TGCGCCAGCAGACGCCTTTTCCGGCAGCCCCAGCATTTT.